These T cell receptor beta chains were read from a single sample in a study of naive and memory T cell subsets. TCRdb re-analysed the 5' RACE reads in MiXCR, keeping a single row per CDR3 protein. Found here are about 62,000 distinct CDR3 sequences, under 10% of them singletons; the top ten hold roughly a fifth. The origin of the receptors is a female donor in good health. Each CDR3 is given with its conserved first and last residue. Each record gives: D gene, V gene, J gene, clone size, CDR3 protein, CDR3 DNA. A D gene is named only where the DNA matches it firmly. Rows may omit the clone size; those that give it use once, few, many or a size class.

-,TRBV19,TRBJ1-5,-,CASRQQGGGGQPQHF,TGTGCCAGTAGACAACAGGGCGGAGGGGGTCAGCCCCAGCATTTT
TRBD2,TRBV6-4,TRBJ2-3,many,CASSDEAGGPDTQYF,TGTGCCAGCAGTGACGAAGCGGGAGGGCCGGATACGCAGTATTTT
-,TRBV2,TRBJ2-1,many,CASSEFVSRRNNEQFF,TGTGCCAGCAGTGAATTCGTCAGTCGACGTAACAATGAGCAGTTCTTC
TRBD1,TRBV12-3/TRBV12-4,TRBJ2-4,-,CASSPRDRERNIQYF,TGTGCCAGCAGTCCACGGGACAGGGAGAGAAACATTCAGTACTTC
-,TRBV12-3/TRBV12-4,TRBJ1-5,many,CASSLGGDGQPQHF,TGTGCCAGCAGTTTAGGAGGGGATGGGCAGCCCCAGCATTTT
-,TRBV3-1,TRBJ2-1,few,CASSQEYGDSYNEQFF,TGTGCCAGCAGCCAAGAATATGGGGACTCCTACAATGAGCAGTTCTTC
-,TRBV19,TRBJ2-3,-,CASSNGASTDTQYF,TGTGCCAGTAGTAACGGCGCTAGCACAGATACGCAGTATTTT
-,TRBV6-5,TRBJ1-1,many,CASSYYFLGQGNTEAFF,TGTGCCAGCAGTTACTATTTTTTAGGGCAGGGGAACACTGAAGCTTTCTTT
TRBD1,TRBV28,TRBJ2-7,many,CASSPSTGYMYEQYF,TGTGCCAGCAGTCCCTCGACAGGGTATATGTACGAGCAGTACTTC
-,TRBV7-9,TRBJ2-7,many,CASRGLLNYEQYF,TGTGCCAGCAGAGGACTACTCAACTACGAGCAGTACTTC
-,TRBV3-1,TRBJ1-1,many,CASSQRPGPSNTEAFF,TGTGCCAGCAGCCAAAGACCGGGACCCTCGAACACTGAAGCTTTCTTT
-,TRBV20-1,TRBJ2-2,few,CSARDDSGYTGELFF,TGCAGTGCTAGAGATGATTCAGGGTACACCGGGGAGCTGTTTTTT
TRBD2,TRBV28,TRBJ2-7,-,CASSVRAGGAYEQYF,TGTGCCAGCAGCGTCCGAGCGGGAGGGGCCTACGAGCAGTACTTC
-,TRBV21-1,TRBJ2-7,few,CASSLQVWAYEQYF,TGTGCCAGCAGCCTACAGGTGTGGGCCTACGAGCAGTACTTC
-,TRBV10-1,TRBJ2-7,few,CASSESRLRHEQYF,TGCGCCAGCAGTGAGTCTAGGCTGCGCCACGAGCAGTACTTC
-,TRBV28,TRBJ1-1,few,CASSLEGREAFF,TGTGCCAGCAGTTTAGAGGGTCGAGAAGCTTTCTTT
-,TRBV6-5,TRBJ1-1,-,CASRRTVNTEAFF,TGTGCCAGCAGGCGGACAGTGAACACTGAAGCTTTCTTT
-,TRBV10-2,TRBJ1-1,-,CASSESSANTEAFF,TGCGCCAGCAGTGAGTCCTCGGCTAACACTGAAGCTTTCTTT
TRBD1,TRBV4-1,TRBJ2-2,few,CASSPLPPGGTGELFF,TGCGCCAGCAGCCCCCTCCCCCCAGGGGGCACCGGGGAGCTGTTTTTT
-,TRBV28,TRBJ1-2,many,CASSLSTQNYGYTF,TGTGCCAGCAGTTTATCGACACAAAACTATGGCTACACCTTC
TRBD2,TRBV7-2,TRBJ2-1,-,CASSSSGSEYNEQFF,TGTGCCAGCAGCTCCAGCGGGAGTGAGTACAATGAGCAGTTCTTC
-,TRBV13,TRBJ2-1,few,CASSLGQSTMNNEQFF,TGTGCCAGCAGCTTGGGCCAGAGTACTATGAACAATGAGCAGTTCTTC
-,TRBV28,TRBJ1-5,many,CASSFRLNSNQPQHF,TGTGCCAGCAGTTTTCGGCTCAATAGCAATCAGCCCCAGCATTTT
-,TRBV12-3/TRBV12-4,TRBJ1-4,many,CASRDPRGEKLFF,TGTGCCAGCAGAGACCCGCGGGGTGAAAAACTGTTTTTT
-,TRBV2,TRBJ2-4,few,CASNGLESDIQYF,TGTGCCAGCAATGGTCTGGAGTCGGACATTCAGTACTTC
-,TRBV10-2,TRBJ2-7,few,CASSELWGVTYEQYF,TGCGCCAGCAGTGAGTTGTGGGGGGTTACCTACGAGCAGTACTTC
-,TRBV4-1,TRBJ2-1,many,CASSQNRGTSAYNEQFF,TGCGCCAGCAGCCAAAACCGGGGGACTTCCGCGTACAATGAGCAGTTCTTC
-,TRBV10-3,TRBJ2-7,-,CAISGVSSYEQYF,TGTGCCATCAGTGGGGTGAGCTCCTACGAGCAGTACTTC
TRBD1,TRBV11-2,TRBJ1-2,-,CASRAFTGTGGAYGYTF,TGTGCCAGCAGAGCCTTCACCGGGACAGGTGGAGCCTATGGCTACACCTTC
TRBD1,TRBV5-1,TRBJ2-1,few,CASSLEQGPYNEQFF,TGCGCCAGCAGCTTAGAACAGGGGCCATACAATGAGCAGTTCTTC
-,TRBV6-2/TRBV6-3,TRBJ1-1,few,CASSYSISMNTEAFF,TGTGCCAGCAGTTACTCGATTAGCATGAACACTGAAGCTTTCTTT
-,TRBV9,TRBJ2-2,-,CASSTSIRAGELFF,TGTGCCAGCAGCACTTCAATTAGGGCCGGGGAGCTGTTTTTT
TRBD2,TRBV12-3/TRBV12-4,TRBJ2-6,-,CASSLARSSGRAGANVLTF,TGTGCCAGCAGTTTAGCGCGATCTAGCGGGAGAGCTGGGGCCAACGTCCTGACTTTC
-,TRBV14,TRBJ2-1,-,CASSQENRIHEQFF,TGTGCCAGCAGCCAAGAGAACAGGATCCATGAGCAGTTCTTC
TRBD1,TRBV6-1,TRBJ2-5,-,CASSRDRDGTQYF,TGTGCCAGCAGTCGGGACAGGGATGGGACCCAGTACTTC
-,TRBV11-2,TRBJ1-1,few,CASTKGLPNTEAFF,TGTGCCAGCACCAAAGGCCTGCCAAACACTGAAGCTTTCTTT
-,TRBV6-5,TRBJ1-5,few,CASSYLGENQPQHF,TGTGCCAGCAGTTATCTCGGAGAAAATCAGCCCCAGCATTTT